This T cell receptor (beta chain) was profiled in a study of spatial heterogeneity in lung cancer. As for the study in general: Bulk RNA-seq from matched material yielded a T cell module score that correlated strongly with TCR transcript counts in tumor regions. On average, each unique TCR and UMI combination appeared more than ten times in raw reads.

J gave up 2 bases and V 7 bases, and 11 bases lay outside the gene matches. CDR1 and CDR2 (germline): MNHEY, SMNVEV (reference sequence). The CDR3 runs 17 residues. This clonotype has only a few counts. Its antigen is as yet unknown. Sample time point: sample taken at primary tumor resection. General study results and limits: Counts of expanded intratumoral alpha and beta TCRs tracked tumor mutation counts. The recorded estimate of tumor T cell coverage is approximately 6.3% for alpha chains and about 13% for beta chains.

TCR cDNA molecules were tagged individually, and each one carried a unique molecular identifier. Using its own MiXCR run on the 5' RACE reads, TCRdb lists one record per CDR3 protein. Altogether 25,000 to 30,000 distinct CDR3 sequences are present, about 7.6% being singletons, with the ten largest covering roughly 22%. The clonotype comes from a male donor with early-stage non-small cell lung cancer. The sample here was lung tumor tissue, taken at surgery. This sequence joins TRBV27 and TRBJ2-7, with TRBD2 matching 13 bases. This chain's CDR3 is CASTGLAGAYGPYEQYF. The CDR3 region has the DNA TGTGCCAGCACTGGACTAGCGGGGGCCTACGGACCCTACGAGCAGTACTTC.